The following is a T cell receptor beta chain sequence with its context. Its antigen specificity is not known. Per-base quality was not reported, and no clone a single base away is much larger than it. This record belongs to a study of OX40 agonist ivuxolimab in advanced cancers. For the study in its entirety: Ivuxolimab was a fully human IgG2 agonistic monoclonal antibody targeting the costimulatory receptor OX40 (CD134). Patients were allowed to have had prior anti-PD-1, anti-PD-L1 or anti-CTLA-4 therapy, and more than 35% of the dose-escalation patients had been treated with checkpoint inhibitors. Intravenous ivuxolimab was administered to patients every 2 weeks at six dose levels: 0.01, 0.1, 0.3, 1.5, 3 and 10 mg/kg. Of the approximately 50 patients in dose escalation, about 20 had hepatocellular carcinoma, about 15 had melanoma, 9 had renal cell carcinoma and 9 had head and neck cancer. The dose-escalation cohort was roughly 80% male with a mean age of about 65 years, ranging from roughly 23 to 79. Three dose-escalation patients achieved partial responses, one with hepatocellular carcinoma and two with cutaneous melanoma. The paper describes the monotherapy dose-escalation part (N of about 52 patients) of the phase I trial of ivuxolimab. Peripheral TCRbeta sequencing was intended to test whether TCR sequence diversity was altered and clonal T-cell expansion was caused by ivuxolimab. Findings and caveats that apply to the study as a whole: After ivuxolimab, CD8+ T cells had more expanded clones than CD4+ T cells on average. Which antigens the clonally expanded peripheral T cells were specific for was not determined. Low levels of normalized T-cell clonal expansion were also shown by some nonresponding patients. In the 0.1-3.0 mg/kg groups, partial responders had among the lowest normalized peripheral clonal expansion, particularly in CD8+ T cells. At doses from 0.1 to 3.0 mg/kg, clonal expansion was seen in both CD4+ and CD8+ blood T cells between baseline and week 6.

Trimming removed 2 bases from V and 8 bases from J, leaving 6 bases between the germline ends. The CDR3 sequence holds 11 residues, the cysteine and phenylalanine included. Of the read, only the CDR3 DNA is kept; its 33 bases are in frame from base 1. CDR1 and CDR2, per the germline V gene (reference sequence), are LNHDA and SQIVND. Patients with autoimmune disease history or receiving systemic immunosuppression were excluded from the trial. Peripheral blood for TCR sequencing was collected from all dose cohorts at baseline, on cycle 4 day 1, and on cycle 7 day 1. Samples came from an open-label, multicenter, first-in-human phase I dose-escalation trial of ivuxolimab. Adults with locally advanced or metastatic melanoma, renal cell, hepatocellular, or head and neck squamous cell carcinoma were enrolled in the trial. Before TCR sequencing, CD4+ T cells and CD8+ T cells were sorted from peripheral blood as separate populations.

To sequence the TCRbeta CDR3 region, genomic DNA was isolated from the sorted cells. The immunoSEQ Assay was used to sequence the TCRbeta CDR3 regions. TCRdb holds this immuneACCESS table with in-frame rearrangements only. Some clones are missing; in checked studies, unresolved V genes explain under half, and the rest has no known cause. This sample gives tens of thousands of clones in total; 88% of them show up just once. The biggest ten clones account for around 4.1% of the sample. The sequence derives from an adult with an advanced solid tumor such as melanoma, head and neck, liver or kidney cancer. The rearrangement joined TRBV19 to TRBJ1-2; no D gene is confidently identified. Sequencing used CD4+ or CD8+ T cells sorted from blood, obtained in a trial of the OX40 agonist ivuxolimab. DNA sequence: TGTGCCAGTAGTATATACTGGGGCTACACCTTC. Translated, this gives CASSIYWGYTF. This CDR3, with the reference TRBV19 and TRBJ1-2 proteins standing in past its ends, gives the full variable domain DGGITQSPKYLFRKEGQNVTLSCEQNLNHDAMYWYRQDPGQGLRLIYYSQIVNDFQKGDIAEGYSVSREKKESFPLTVTSAQKNPTAFYLCASSIYWGYTFGSGTRLTVV.